This record covers a single T cell receptor (beta chain). The antigen remains undetermined. A much bigger clone sits one base away, suggesting this may be a read error. This CDR3 is 17 amino acids long. CDR1 is SGHVS, CDR2 FQNEAQ, per germline. Primed by a sample-barcoded 5' primer and a J-beta primer mix, a second PCR proceeded for roughly 7 to 12 cycles. Template switching added a 12-random-nucleotide identifier to every cDNA molecule. TCRdb ran MiXCR on the 5' RACE reads and lists one entry per CDR3 protein. Of 1.5 million to 2 million distinct CDR3 sequences listed, 30% to 40% are singletons. These data come from a study of blood T cells in healthy people across ages. Study-wide findings and caveats: The study could not conclusively compare naive and antigen-experienced cells, given its unsorted PBMCs. There was no known CMV status for donors, so expanded clonotype changes were possibly confounded.

The TCR was taken from a human donor in good health. This rearrangement joins TRBV7-8 to TRBJ1-4; D ambiguous. Sequenced input: blood. The CDR3 protein is CAGSLFWGLATNEKLFF. The CDR3 nucleotides read TGTGCCGGCAGCTTATTCTGGGGTCTTGCAACTAATGAAAAACTGTTTTTT.